The clone carrying this T cell receptor beta chain was seen at least ten times. Its cognate antigen is unknown. These data originate in a study of breast tumors, draining lymph nodes, adjacent tissues. TCRdb re-called the multiplex PCR reads with MiXCR, one entry per CDR3 protein. In the table there are around 230,000 distinct CDR3 sequences, 30% to 35% of which are singletons. Study results and limitations: Tumor and nontumor repertoires were significantly more similar in luminal-like than in basal-like breast cancer.

The CDR3 runs to 13 residues. Germline V gene data show CDR1 as SGDLS and CDR2 as YYNGEE. The junction had 4 bases not matched to a gene; V was cut back by 8 bases and J by 5 bases. The lymph nodes were axillary draining lymph nodes from breast cancer patients. This chain connects TRBV9 to TRBJ2-1, with TRBD1 matching over 10 bases. Sequencing was carried out using axillary lymph node tissue. The source of this sequence is a female donor with breast cancer. Some clones in this sample may be carry-over from other donors' samples. DNA of the CDR3: TGTGCCAGACCGGGACAGGGGAACAATGAGCAGTTCTTC. Translated, it gives CARPGQGNNEQFF.